These 31 T cell receptor beta chains came from one sample sequenced in a study of blood T cell repertoires in COVID-19 (dated by TCRdb to the early 2020s). The library was obtained by the immunoSEQ multiplex PCR assay. Imported from immuneACCESS, the table was reduced by TCRdb to in-frame sequences with V and J called. These copies leave out some clones; in studies compared against another copy, an unresolved V gene accounts for under half, and the cause of the remainder is not known. For this sample the table gives about 120,000 clones, of which roughly 79% were detected only once. Over 9.5% of the sample is in the top ten clones. The specimen sequenced was peripheral blood. The receptors derive from a human donor in a cohort sampled during active COVID-19.

This clone was counted a few times. As DNA, the CDR3 is TGTGCCAGCAGCGGGACTAGCGGGAACACCGGGGAGCTGTTTTTT. Its translation: CASSGTSGNTGELFF. V gene TRBV11-2 combines with J gene TRBJ2-2; TRBD2 matches at 11 bases. V lost 5 bases, J lost 1 base, and 0 bases stayed unmatched. The length of the CDR3 is 15 residues. Germline CDR1 reads SGHAT; CDR2 reads FQNNGV.

This clone has more than one count but fewer than ten. The chain combines TRBV6-2 or TRBV6-3 with TRBJ1-1; D is possibly TRBD1 (6 bases). The V end lost 4 bases, the J end lost 8 bases, and 17 bases lay between the germline ends. The CDR3 has 14 residues. Germline V gives CDR1 MNHEY, CDR2 SVGEGT. CDR3 sequence (DNA): TGTGCCAGCAGTTCAACTATACAGGGCTCCGAAGCTTTCTTT. Residues: CASSSTIQGSEAFF.

The gene calls are TRBV7-8 and TRBJ2-7, with TRBD1 matching over 7 bases. Germline V CDR1 and CDR2: SGHVS, FQNEAQ. CDR3 length: 14 residues. Germline trimming cut 7 bases from V and 0 bases from J; bases unmatched to any gene: 6. The CDR3 is CASTVRDSSYEQYF. For the CDR3, the DNA is TGTGCCAGCACCGTCCGGGACAGCTCCTACGAGCAGTACTTC.

The chain joins TRBV5-6 to TRBJ1-1; D uncertain. From germline, CDR1 is SGHDT and CDR2 YYEEEE. V was cut by 1 base and J by 0 bases, with 7 bases left in between. The CDR3 covers 14 residues. This CDR3 is CASSLNQLNTEAFF. Here the CDR3 DNA reads TGTGCCAGCAGCTTGAATCAGTTGAACACTGAAGCTTTCTTT.

V gene TRBV4-3 combines with J gene TRBJ2-1, with D hard to call. The V end lost 1 base, the J end lost 0 bases, and 7 bases lay between the germline ends. The germline V gene encodes CDR1 LGHNA and CDR2 YSLEER. CDR3 size: 15 residues. Written as DNA, the CDR3 is TGCGCCAGCAGCCAAGGAGGTAGCTCCTACAATGAGCAGTTCTTC. Amino acids: CASSQGGSSYNEQFF.

V gene TRBV7-9 combines with J gene TRBJ2-1; TRBD1 is a possible D gene (7 bases). This CDR3 contains 14 residues. The V and J ends lost 0 bases and 5 bases respectively, with 8 bases between them. Germline CDR1 and CDR2: SEHNR and FQNEAQ (reference sequence). The chain's CDR3 is CASSLARGDNEQFF. CDR3 DNA sequence: TGTGCCAGCAGCTTAGCCAGGGGGGACAATGAGCAGTTCTTC.

V is TRBV14 and J is TRBJ2-1; 10 bases map to TRBD2. V lost 3 bases to trimming and J lost 6 bases; unmatched junction nucleotides: 5. This CDR3 contains 15 residues. CDR1 is SGHDN, CDR2 FVKESK, per germline. The CDR3 sequence is CASSQKGLAFNEQFF. The CDR3 region has the DNA TGTGCCAGCAGCCAGAAGGGACTAGCGTTCAATGAGCAGTTCTTC.

The chain combines TRBV7-8 with TRBJ1-1; D uncertain. Trimming pared 4 bases from V and 1 base from J, leaving 10 bases between. The CDR3 has 14 amino acids. The germline CDR1 and CDR2 sequences are SGHVS and FQNEAQ. CDR3 in amino acids: CASSSLVGNTEAFF. The DNA of the CDR3 is TGTGCCAGCAGCTCCCTGGTCGGGAACACTGAAGCTTTCTTT.

The V gene is TRBV9, the J gene TRBJ1-3; D is uncertain. Germline V gene sequence: CDR1 SGDLS, CDR2 YYNGEE. V was trimmed by 0 bases and J by 0 bases, leaving 10 bases between them. The CDR3 contains 16 residues. CDR3 sequence (DNA): TGTGCCAGCAGCGTAGCTTCGGCGGACTCTGGAAACACCATATATTTT. This sequence encodes CASSVASADSGNTIYF.

The chain is built from TRBV2 and TRBJ1-6, with D perhaps matching TRBD1 (6 bases). From germline, CDR1 is SNHLY and CDR2 FYNNEI. Trimming stripped 3 bases from V and 8 bases from J, with 14 bases between. The CDR3 has 15 amino acids. CDR3 in DNA: TGTGCCAGCAGTGACCTCAACAGGGCTTATTCACCCCTCCACTTT. This translates into CASSDLNRAYSPLHF.

The chain is built from TRBV28 and TRBJ1-1; possible D gene TRBD1, 5 bases. The CDR3 contains 15 residues. Between the trimmed V and J ends, which lost 7 bases and 2 bases, there was a span of 17 bases. The germline V gene encodes CDR1 MDHEN and CDR2 SYDVKM. CDR3 region: CASNNQTGPNTEAFF. As DNA, the CDR3 is TGTGCCAGCAACAATCAAACAGGACCAAACACTGAAGCTTTCTTT.

The chain carries TRBV12-3 or TRBV12-4 and TRBJ1-2, with no clear D. The CDR3 runs to 12 residues. Deletions cut 5 bases from V and 5 bases from J, with 9 bases between. The CDR3 sequence: CASSGRFYGYTF. The CDR3 DNA is TGTGCCAGCAGTGGGAGGTTTTATGGCTACACCTTC.

The chain employs TRBV24-1 and TRBJ1-1, with no clear D. Germline CDR1 KGHDR, CDR2 SFDVKD. This CDR3 contains 13 residues. V lost 2 bases and J lost 0, with 3 bases in between. The CDR3 here is CATSDSMNTEAFF. The CDR3 DNA sequence: TGTGCCACCAGTGATTCCATGAACACTGAAGCTTTCTTT.

V and J are TRBV30 and TRBJ2-1, with TRBD2 matching 13 bases. CDR1 GTSNPN and CDR2 SVGIG come from the germline V gene (reference sequence). CDR3 size: 15 residues. The junction had 6 bases not matched to a gene; V was cut back by 3 bases and J by 7 bases. CDR3 sequence: CAWRELAGGGNEQFF. The CDR3 DNA reads TGTGCCTGGAGGGAACTAGCGGGAGGGGGGAATGAGCAGTTCTTC.

The V call is TRBV5-5, the J call TRBJ1-4; perhaps TRBD1 as D (5 bases). Germline V lookup: CDR1 SGHKS, CDR2 YYEKEE (reference sequence). This CDR3 region has 14 residues. The V gene lost 3 bases and the J gene lost 8 bases, with 14 bases spanning the gap. The CDR3 protein is CASSSRPGDEKLFF. DNA of the CDR3: TGTGCCAGCAGCTCCCGCCCGGGGGACGAAAAACTGTTTTTT.

The rearrangement joins TRBV19 to TRBJ2-3; D remains unclear. This CDR3 is built from 12 residues. Germline lookup yields CDR1 LNHDA and CDR2 SQIVND (reference sequence). Trimming shortened V by 8 bases and J by 8 bases, and 14 bases separated the two germline ends. The CDR3 region is CASGPRDGTQYF. The CDR3 coding sequence is TGTGCCAGTGGTCCCCGCGATGGTACGCAGTATTTT.

The V gene is TRBV6-6, the J gene TRBJ1-4; TRBD1 matches 9 bases. V was pared by 7 bases and J by 7 bases, with 7 bases of the junction left unmatched. CDR3 size: 14 residues. In germline, CDR1 is MNHNY, CDR2 SVGAGI (reference sequence). The CDR3 sequence is CASTRGQGVEKLFF. DNA for the CDR3: TGTGCCAGCACCCGGGGACAGGGTGTTGAAAAACTGTTTTTT.

The V and J genes are TRBV18 and TRBJ2-7, with 12 bases identical to TRBD2. V shed 10 bases and J 6 bases; nucleotides not matched to a gene: 10. The germline V gene has CDR1 KGHSH and CDR2 LQKENI. This CDR3 comprises 14 residues. CDR3 region: CATKTSGSKGEQYF. The CDR3 DNA reads as TGTGCCACTAAGACTAGCGGGAGTAAAGGCGAGCAGTACTTC.

The chain joins TRBV6-2 or TRBV6-3 to TRBJ2-2; TRBD2 is a possible D gene (6 bases). In germline, CDR1 is MNHEY, CDR2 SVGEGT. The CDR3 contains 17 residues. Trimming shortened V by 2 bases and J by 2 bases, and 15 bases separated the two germline ends. DNA for the CDR3: TGTGCCAGCAGTTACACTCAAGGGCGGGGAAACACCGGGGAGCTGTTTTTT. Its translation is CASSYTQGRGNTGELFF.

CDR3 DNA sequence: TGTGCCAGCACCCTGACAGGGGGCATCACTGAAGCTTTCTTT. Translated, it gives CASTLTGGITEAFF. This sequence joins TRBV6-5 and TRBJ1-1; 10 bases are shared with TRBD1. The V gene's germline CDR1 is MNHEY and CDR2 SVGAGI. V lost 7 bases and J lost 4; bases outside the gene matches: 6. The CDR3 spans 14 residues.

The chain joins TRBV30 to TRBJ2-5, with TRBD2 identical over 11 bases. The germline CDR1 and CDR2 sequences are GTSNPN and SVGIG (reference sequence). V shed 2 bases and J 5 bases; nucleotides not matched to a gene: 10. This CDR3 is built from 16 residues. The CDR3: CAWSSYSGGARETQYF. CDR3 DNA: TGTGCCTGGAGTTCCTATAGCGGGGGGGCACGGGAGACCCAGTACTTC.

V usage is TRBV29-1 and J usage is TRBJ1-2, with unresolved D. CDR3 length: 13 amino acids. The germline V gene has CDR1 SQVTM and CDR2 ANQGSEA. Trimming removed 0 bases at V and 5 bases at J, with 10 bases between. The CDR3 here is CSVEDLLFYGYTF. The CDR3 coding sequence is TGCAGCGTTGAAGACCTTCTTTTTTATGGCTACACCTTC.

This clone has just one count. The chain joins TRBV7-3 to TRBJ2-1; D is unclear. Trimming shortened V by 4 bases and J by 5 bases, and 15 bases separated the two germline ends. This CDR3 is built from 15 residues. CDR1 is SGHTA and CDR2 is FQGTGA in the germline V gene. CDR3 coding DNA: TGTGCCAGCAGCTCAAACCTGGGTACTAACAATGAGCAGTTCTTC. This sequence encodes CASSSNLGTNNEQFF.

The chain recombines TRBV7-8 with TRBJ2-3; D gene unclear. Germline assignment: CDR1 SGHVS and CDR2 FQNEAQ. Trimming took off 4 bases at V and 2 bases at J, with 7 bases between the two ends. CDR3 length equals 13 residues. The CDR3 DNA sequence: TGTGCCAGCAGCTCCAGGTTCACAGATACGCAGTATTTT. This sequence encodes CASSSRFTDTQYF.

The chain employs TRBV6-2 or TRBV6-3 and TRBJ1-4; 7 bases match TRBD1. Trimming at V came to 6 bases and at J to 0 bases, leaving 7 bases not matched to a gene. Germline CDR1 and CDR2: MNHEY and SVGEGT. The CDR3 is 16 residues long. CDR3 loop: CASSRGQVTTNEKLFF. CDR3 in DNA: TGTGCCAGCAGCCGAGGACAGGTTACAACTAATGAAAAACTGTTTTTT.

The chain has TRBV7-9 and TRBJ1-5, with D unclear. CDR3 length equals 14 residues. Germline lookup yields CDR1 SEHNR and CDR2 FQNEAQ (reference sequence). V gave up 3 bases and J gave up 3 bases, with 9 bases separating them. CDR3 DNA: TGTGCCAGCAGCTTTTCGGGTTTCAATCAGCCCCAGCATTTT. This translates into CASSFSGFNQPQHF.

The gene calls are TRBV5-1 and TRBJ1-2; D is unclear. Per the germline V gene, CDR1 is SGHRS and CDR2 is YFSETQ. Trimming pared 6 bases from V and 6 bases from J, leaving 18 bases between. The CDR3 is 14 residues long. The CDR3 sequence is CASKTEGIRNGYTF. The DNA for the CDR3 is TGCGCCAGCAAGACCGAGGGAATACGGAATGGCTACACCTTC.

This sequence joins TRBV10-1 and TRBJ1-2; 7 bases map to TRBD1. Germline CDR1 and CDR2: WNHNN and SYGVQD (reference sequence). The CDR3 consists of 14 residues. Germline trimming cut 10 bases from V and 4 bases from J; bases unmatched to any gene: 12. This CDR3 reads CANLPRDRGYGYTF. The CDR3 bases are TGCGCCAATTTGCCCCGGGACAGAGGCTATGGCTACACCTTC.

This chain uses TRBV7-2 with TRBJ2-3, with 10 bases that match TRBD2. The junction had 6 bases not matched to a gene; V was cut back by 4 bases and J by 2 bases. The CDR3 has 16 amino acids. From germline, CDR1 is SGHTA and CDR2 FQGNSA. The CDR3 reads CASSSHLAGATDTQYF. CDR3 DNA: TGTGCCAGCAGCTCCCATCTAGCGGGAGCCACAGATACGCAGTATTTT.

The chain carries TRBV7-2 and TRBJ1-2; 7 bases match TRBD1. The CDR3 is 13 amino acids. Trimming cost V 5 bases and J 3 bases; bases outside gene matches: 3. Germline V CDR1 and CDR2: SGHTA, FQGNSA. The CDR3: CASSPQGDYGYTF. The CDR3 nucleotides read TGTGCCAGCAGCCCTCAGGGGGACTATGGCTACACCTTC.

This clone was observed once. The V and J genes are TRBV27 and TRBJ1-2; D uncertain. Trimming took off 8 bases at V and 4 bases at J, with 17 bases between the two ends. The CDR3 has 14 amino acids. CDR1 is MNHEY and CDR2 is SMNVEV in the germline V gene (reference sequence). Here the CDR3 DNA reads TGTGCCAGCGGGAGAACCGGGGTTGGCTATGGCTACACCTTC. Translation: CASGRTGVGYGYTF.